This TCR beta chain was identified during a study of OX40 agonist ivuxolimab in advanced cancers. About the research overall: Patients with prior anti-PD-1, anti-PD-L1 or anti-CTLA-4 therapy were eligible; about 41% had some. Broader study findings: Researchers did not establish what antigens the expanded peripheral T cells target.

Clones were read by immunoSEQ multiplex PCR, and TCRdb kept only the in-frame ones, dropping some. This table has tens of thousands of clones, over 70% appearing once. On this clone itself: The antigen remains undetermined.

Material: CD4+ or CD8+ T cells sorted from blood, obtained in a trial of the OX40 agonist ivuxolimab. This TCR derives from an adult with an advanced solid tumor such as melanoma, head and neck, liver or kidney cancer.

The DNA for the CDR3 is TGTGCCAGCAGTTCCATGTATGAGGACACTGAAGCTTTCTTT. Protein product: CASSSMYEDTEAFF. This chain uses TRBV27 with TRBJ1-1; unclear D gene. Germline values: CDR1 MNHEY, CDR2 SMNVEV (reference sequence). V was pared by 4 bases and J by 3 bases, with 12 bases between. CDR3 length equals 14 residues.